This note documents a single T cell receptor beta chain sequence. Its antigen remains unknown. TCR beta rearrangements were amplified from peripheral blood genomic DNA. A mixed TRB-A/B primer pool amplified rearranged TRB by multiplex touch-down PCR. TCRdb called the multiplex PCR reads again in MiXCR, with one record for every CDR3 protein. The table lists some 20,000 distinct CDR3 sequences, about 37% of them singletons, with approximately 17% in the top ten. These data originate in a study of T cell repertoires in aging, cancer and after chemotherapy. Study results and limitations: Rebound thymic output was suggested by rising median generation probability during chemotherapy in each cancer cohort. Healthy donors lost TCR diversity with age mainly through richness, cancer patients through richness and evenness. Immunological memory after chemotherapy cannot be judged from the repertoire data.

The germline V gene has CDR1 LNHDA and CDR2 SQIVND (reference sequence). The CDR3 has 14 amino acids. V was clipped by 5 bases and J by 6 bases, with 14 bases between them. The clonotype comes from a human donor with a solid tumor. This rearrangement joins TRBV19 to TRBJ1-5, with D perhaps TRBD1 (5 bases). Sequencing used blood. CDR3 amino acids: CASSAQLGGQPQHF. The DNA of the CDR3 is TGTGCCAGTAGTGCCCAATTGGGGGGTCAGCCCCAGCATTTT.